The 18 T cell receptor beta chains below were found in one sample sequenced in a study of cytomegalovirus exposure and HLA in healthy donors (dated 2017 in TCRdb). The library was made by the immunoSEQ multiplex PCR assay. A mixture of 60 forward primers for TCR Vbeta segments and 13 reverse primers for TCR Jbeta segments was used in the multiplex PCR. TCRdb retrieved this table from immuneACCESS and kept in-frame rearrangements only. Not all clones are present; in checked studies, unresolved V genes account for under half, and no reason is known for the remainder. The sample table records 90,000 to 120,000 clones; around 80% of these occur just once. 1.5% to 2% of the sample goes to the ten largest clones. The source material was PBMCs. These receptors were collected from a woman aged 40-49 years in good health and CMV-seronegative.

This chain joins TRBV28 and TRBJ1-1; D remains ambiguous. Germline lookup yields CDR1 MDHEN and CDR2 SYDVKM. V was pared by 6 bases and J by 5 bases, with 10 bases between. There are 12 residues in the CDR3. This CDR3 is CASSPPQTEAFF. CDR3 sequence (DNA): TGTGCCAGCAGCCCCCCGCAGACTGAAGCTTTCTTT.

The V call is TRBV19, the J call TRBJ2-2; the D is unclear. This CDR3 has 16 amino acids. Trimming left V 0 bases short and J 5 bases short, with 13 bases between. The V gene's germline CDR1 is LNHDA and CDR2 SQIVND (reference sequence). The CDR3 sequence: CASSIDLSRRTGELFF. The DNA for the CDR3 is TGTGCCAGTAGTATAGATCTTAGCCGAAGGACCGGGGAGCTGTTTTTT.

V is TRBV27 and J is TRBJ2-1, with 7 bases aligning to TRBD2. The germline V gene has CDR1 MNHEY and CDR2 SMNVEV (reference sequence). V lost 7 bases and J lost 6; bases outside the gene matches: 12. This CDR3 has 15 residues. The CDR3 spells CASTLTSAWGNEQFF. The CDR3 nucleotides read TGTGCCAGCACACTCACTAGCGCGTGGGGCAATGAGCAGTTCTTC.

The chain recombines TRBV9 with TRBJ2-5; 7 bases line up with TRBD2. The CDR3 consists of 14 residues. Losses at the gene ends were 4 bases for V and 5 bases for J; bases not matched to a gene: 8. CDR1 and CDR2 (germline): SGDLS, YYNGEE. The CDR3 bases are TGTGCCAGCAGCCCTAGCGGCGTTAGGGAGACCCAGTACTTC. This translates into CASSPSGVRETQYF.

This sequence joins TRBV29-1 and TRBJ1-1, with 7 bases aligning to TRBD1. V lost 4 bases to trimming and J lost 1 base; unmatched junction nucleotides: 0. CDR1 and CDR2 (germline): SQVTM, ANQGSEA. The CDR3 has 12 amino acids. CDR3 sequence: CSVGTGNTEAFF. CDR3 DNA sequence: TGCAGCGTTGGGACAGGGAACACTGAAGCTTTCTTT. The full variable domain, its missing parts supplied by reference TRBV29-1 and TRBJ1-1, is SAVISQKPSRDICQRGTSLTIQCQVDSQVTMMFWYRQQPGQSLTLIATANQGSEATYESGFVIDKFPISRPNLTFSTLTVSNMSPEDSSIYLCSVGTGNTEAFFGQGTRLTVV.

The chain recombines TRBV7-2 with TRBJ2-7, with a possible D match to TRBD1 (5 bases). The germline gives CDR1 SGHTA, CDR2 FQGNSA. The CDR3 is made up of 13 amino acids. The ends were cut back, 11 bases at V and 0 bases at J, with 14 bases in the middle. CDR3 region: CAGSKGFSYEQYF. CDR3 sequence (DNA): TGTGCCGGCTCCAAGGGGTTCTCCTACGAGCAGTACTTC.

This clone was seen a handful of times. The rearrangement uses TRBV4-1 and TRBJ2-4, with TRBD2 matching 7 bases. Unmatched junction bases numbered 20, after V lost 0 bases and J lost 9 bases. The CDR3 length is 19 residues. CDR1 and CDR2 from the germline V gene are MGHRA and YSYEKL. CDR3 in amino acids: CASSQEDGLVNTLGGIQYF. Written as DNA, the CDR3 is TGCGCCAGCAGCCAAGAGGATGGACTAGTGAATACACTGGGGGGCATTCAGTACTTC.

The genes are TRBV7-2 and TRBJ1-1; D not certain. This CDR3 has 14 residues. CDR1 and CDR2 (germline): SGHTA, FQGNSA. V gave up 4 bases and J gave up 0 bases, with 9 bases separating them. CDR3 bases: TGTGCCAGCAGCTACCAAGCGGTGAACACTGAAGCTTTCTTT. Its protein product is CASSYQAVNTEAFF.

This clone occurred a few times. The chain has TRBV19 and TRBJ2-1; 9 nucleotides agree with TRBD1. The ends lost 5 bases at V and 8 bases at J; junction bases unmatched: 13. This CDR3 has 16 amino acids. In germline, CDR1 is LNHDA, CDR2 SQIVND (reference sequence). CDR3 protein: CASSHPGQGSGHEQFF. The CDR3 DNA is TGTGCCAGTAGTCATCCCGGACAGGGGTCGGGTCATGAGCAGTTCTTC.

The V and J genes are TRBV5-6 and TRBJ1-2, with D perhaps matching TRBD1 (6 bases). The V end was cut by 7 bases, the J end by 5 bases, with 21 bases between. This CDR3 spans 15 amino acids. In germline, CDR1 is SGHDT, CDR2 YYEEEE. DNA for the CDR3: TGTGCCAGCTATACCGCACAGGGATATGGTTATGGCTACACCTTC. Amino acids: CASYTAQGYGYGYTF. The variable domain in full, with the rest retrieved from reference TRBV5-6 and TRBJ1-2, is DAGVTQSPTHLIKTRGQQVTLRCSPKSGHDTVSWYQQALGQGPQFIFQYYEEEERQRGNFPDRFSGHQFPNYSSELNVNALLLGDSALYLCASYTAQGYGYGYTFGSGTRLTVV.

This clone was observed once. The V gene is TRBV28, the J gene TRBJ2-7, with D possibly being TRBD1 (5 bases). The CDR3 has 14 residues. Germline V CDR1 and CDR2: MDHEN, SYDVKM. V was trimmed by 5 bases and J by 2 bases, leaving 13 bases between them. This chain's CDR3 is CASSGPGQTYEQYF. The CDR3 coding sequence is TGTGCCAGCAGTGGGCCAGGGCAGACCTACGAGCAGTACTTC.

As regards this clone: Relative to the germline gene, one junction end is altered; a read error may explain this. The V call is TRBV7-9, the J call TRBJ1-1; D is unresolved. The CDR3 is 15 residues long. The germline CDR1 and CDR2 sequences are SEHNR and FQNEAQ (reference sequence). CDR3 bases: TGTGCCAGCAGCTTACCGGGGTTTGGAAACACTAAAGCTTTCTTT. This gives the protein CASSLPGFGNTKAFF.

The chain links TRBV19 to TRBJ2-4, with a possible D match to TRBD2 (6 bases). Germline CDR1 and CDR2: LNHDA and SQIVND (reference sequence). With 7 bases removed from V and 0 bases from J, the gap between germline ends came to 7 bases. The CDR3 is 13 amino acids. CDR3 bases: TGTGCCAGTACGGGACTAGCCAAAAACATTCAGTACTTC. Protein: CASTGLAKNIQYF.

This clone was seen a few times. The gene calls are TRBV28 and TRBJ2-3, with TRBD2 as a possible D gene (5 bases). This CDR3 comprises 15 residues. V lost 4 bases and J 3 bases, leaving 14 bases between the germline ends. Germline V gene sequence: CDR1 MDHEN, CDR2 SYDVKM. CDR3 region: CASSSLQRRTDTQYF. The CDR3 region has the DNA TGTGCCAGCAGTTCCCTGCAGCGGAGGACAGATACGCAGTATTTT.

The chain is built from TRBV7-3 and TRBJ2-2; D is undetermined. The V and J ends lost 0 bases and 10 bases respectively, with 9 bases between them. The germline V gene has CDR1 SGHTA and CDR2 FQGTGA. This CDR3 comprises 13 residues. The CDR3 DNA follows: TGTGCCAGCAGCTTAACGTTGGGCGAGGAGCTGTTTTTT. This codes for CASSLTLGEELFF. Using reference TRBV7-3 and TRBJ2-2 for the parts outside the CDR3, the full variable domain is GAGVSQTPSNKVTEKGKYVELRCDPISGHTALYWYRQSLGQGPEFLIYFQGTGAADDSGLPNDRFFAVRPEGSVSTLKIQRTERGDSAVYLCASSLTLGEELFFGEGSRLTVL.

The rearrangement joins TRBV5-4 to TRBJ2-7, with 9 bases lining up with TRBD1. The CDR3 length is 14 residues. The germline gives CDR1 SGHNT, CDR2 YYREEE (reference sequence). V lost 2 bases, J lost 6 bases, and 6 bases stayed unmatched. The CDR3 sequence is CASSFGDRVGEQYF. The CDR3 DNA reads as TGTGCCAGCAGCTTCGGGGACAGGGTCGGCGAGCAGTACTTC.

The chain uses TRBV7-6 and TRBJ1-1; D may be TRBD1 (6 bases). The V end was cut by 0 bases, the J end by 4 bases, with 12 bases between. The CDR3 loop spans 15 amino acids. Germline CDR1 and CDR2: SGHVS and FNYEAQ. CDR3 nucleotides: TGTGCCAGCAGCTTAGCGGACAGCCATGCCACTGAAGCTTTCTTT. This codes for CASSLADSHATEAFF.

The chain joins TRBV28 to TRBJ2-7; a possible D gene is TRBD2 (7 bases). V shed 4 bases and J shed 2 bases, with 15 bases lying between them. From germline, CDR1 is MDHEN and CDR2 SYDVKM. The CDR3 totals 15 residues. The CDR3 DNA reads TGTGCCAGCAGTTCCCACGGCGGGGGCACCTACGAGCAGTACTTC. Translating it yields CASSSHGGGTYEQYF. Based on the CDR3 plus reference TRBV28 and TRBJ2-7, the full variable domain is DVKVTQSSRYLVKRTGEKVFLECVQDMDHENMFWYRQDPGLGLRLIYFSYDVKMKEKGDIPEGYSVSREKKERFSLILESASTNQTSMYLCASSSHGGGTYEQYFGPGTRLTVT.